The T cell receptor beta chain described here comes from a study of blood T cells in healthy people across ages. This CDR3 has 13 residues. The V gene's germline CDR1 is MNHEY and CDR2 SVGEGT. The individuals who served as donors were healthy Caucasians living in Russia, aged about 6 to 90. No fewer than 5 micrograms of total RNA were isolated from every sample. Study findings and constraints: Higher diversity, along with more naive CD4+ cells, distinguished long-lived donors from aged donors.

On this clonotype: No antigen is known for it. One base away lies a much larger clone, so this may be a sequencing read error.

Using a J-beta primer mix together with a sample-barcoded 5' primer, a second PCR was run for about 7 to 12 cycles. TCRdb independently ran MiXCR on the 5' RACE reads; one entry per CDR3 protein. The sample holds 630,000 or so distinct CDR3 sequences, 32% seen once. The gene calls are TRBV6-2 or TRBV6-3 and TRBJ2-1; D gene uncertain. The last part of the DNA fits TRBJ2-7 better; the J call may be wrong. Sequencing was carried out using blood. This receptor was obtained from a woman over 75 in good health. CDR3 DNA sequence: TGTGCCAGCAGATCTCGAACAGACAATGAGCAGTACTTC. Residues: CASRSRTDNEQYF.